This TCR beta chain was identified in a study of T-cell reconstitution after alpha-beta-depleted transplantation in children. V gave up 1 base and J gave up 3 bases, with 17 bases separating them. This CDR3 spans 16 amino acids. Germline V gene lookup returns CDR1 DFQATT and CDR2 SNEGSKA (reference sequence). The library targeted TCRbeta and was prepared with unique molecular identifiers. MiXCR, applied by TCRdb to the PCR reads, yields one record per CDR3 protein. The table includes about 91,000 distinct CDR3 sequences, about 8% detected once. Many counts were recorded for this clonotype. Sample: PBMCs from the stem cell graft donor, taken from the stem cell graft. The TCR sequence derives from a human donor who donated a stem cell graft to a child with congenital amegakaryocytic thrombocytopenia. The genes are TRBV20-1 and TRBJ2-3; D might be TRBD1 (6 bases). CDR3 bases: TGCAGTGCTAGAGCCCGCCGGACAGTTAGAACAGATACGCAGTATTTT. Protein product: CSARARRTVRTDTQYF.